Described below is a single T cell receptor (beta chain) sequence and its context. As yet, its antigen is unknown. It was with 60 Vbeta and 13 Jbeta primers that the PCR ran. Sequencing used immunoSEQ multiplex PCR; TCRdb keeps in-frame clones, though not all of them. The sample has tens of thousands of clones, approximately 69% seen once. The data stem from a study of cytomegalovirus exposure and HLA in healthy donors. Notes on the study in general: Later analysis revealed greater clonal expansion in HLA-associated TCR beta chains than in equally common others.

The source is a boy younger than 18 in good health and CMV-seropositive. The sequenced sample consisted of PBMCs.

CDR3 region: CASSQYISRADTQYF. In nucleotides, the CDR3 is TGCGCCAGCAGCCAATATATCTCCAGGGCAGATACGCAGTATTTT. This chain uses TRBV4-1 with TRBJ2-3, with D tentatively TRBD1 (5 bases). Germline values: CDR1 MGHRA, CDR2 YSYEKL. Trimming left V 2 bases short and J 4 bases short, with 13 bases between. The CDR3 is made up of 15 amino acids.